Below are 24 T cell receptor beta chains sequenced from a single sample in a study of blood T cell repertoires in COVID-19. Profiling relied on immunoSEQ multiplex PCR, and the TCRdb table lists in-frame clones only, not all of them. The data contain 200,000 to 250,000 clones, 85% of them seen just once; the ten biggest clones take up roughly 6.4%. Source material: peripheral blood. Every receptor here comes from a woman aged 55-75 years with active or convalescent COVID-19.

V usage is TRBV9 and J usage is TRBJ2-1; 12 nucleotides line up with TRBD2. V was pared by 0 bases and J by 4 bases, with 5 bases of the junction left unmatched. In germline, CDR1 is SGDLS, CDR2 YYNGEE. CDR3 size: 17 residues. CDR3 in DNA: TGTGCCAGCAGCGTAGGAAGGACTAGCGGGGTTTACAATGAGCAGTTCTTC. This translates into CASSVGRTSGVYNEQFF.

The CDR3 spells CASSFGTGLETQYF. CDR3 coding DNA: TGCGCCAGCAGCTTCGGGACAGGGTTGGAGACCCAGTACTTC. The chain links TRBV5-1 to TRBJ2-5, with 9 bases aligning to TRBD1. The V and J ends lost 2 bases and 5 bases, in that order; junction bases with no gene match: 4. Germline lookup yields CDR1 SGHRS and CDR2 YFSETQ. The CDR3 runs to 14 residues.

V is TRBV9 and J is TRBJ2-3; the D gene is possibly TRBD2 (7 bases). The CDR3 is 12 residues long. V gave up 3 bases and J gave up 6 bases, with 8 bases separating them. CDR1 is SGDLS, CDR2 YYNGEE, per germline. The CDR3 DNA sequence: TGTGCCAGCAGCGAGGGGGGGGATACGCAGTATTTT. This gives the protein CASSEGGDTQYF.

The chain carries TRBV6-5 and TRBJ2-3; 7 positions agree with TRBD2. CDR1 is MNHEY and CDR2 is SVGAGI in the germline V gene. The junction had 8 bases not matched to a gene; V was cut back by 6 bases and J by 2 bases. The CDR3 runs 15 residues. The CDR3 DNA follows: TGTGCCAGCAGACATAATAGCGGGCCCACAGATACGCAGTATTTT. As protein: CASRHNSGPTDTQYF.

This clone was found a few times. V and J are TRBV7-9 and TRBJ2-7; 7 nucleotides agree with TRBD1. J was trimmed by 2 bases and V by 4 bases; bases with no gene match: 2. The CDR3 consists of 13 residues. Germline V CDR1 and CDR2: SEHNR, FQNEAQ (reference sequence). CDR3 region: CASSWGQPYEQYF. CDR3 sequence (DNA): TGTGCCAGCAGCTGGGGACAGCCCTACGAGCAGTACTTC. The full variable domain, its missing parts supplied by reference TRBV7-9 and TRBJ2-7, is DTGVSQNPRHKITKRGQNVTFRCDPISEHNRLYWYRQTLGQGPEFLTYFQNEAQLEKSRLLSDRFSAERPKGSFSTLEIQRTEQGDSAMYLCASSWGQPYEQYFGPGTRLTVT.

The chain joins TRBV3-1 (or the pseudogene TRBV3-2) to TRBJ2-7; 8 nucleotides agree with TRBD1. The CDR3 length is 15 residues. Germline V gene data show CDR1 as LGHDT and CDR2 as YNNKEL (reference sequence). The V and J ends lost 4 bases and 1 base, in that order; junction bases with no gene match: 6. CDR3 nucleotides: TGTGCCAGCAGCCTCGACAGGGGAGGATCCTACGAGCAGTACTTC. It specifies CASSLDRGGSYEQYF.

The chain joins TRBV3-1 (or the pseudogene TRBV3-2) to TRBJ2-1; no clear D gene. The germline CDR1 and CDR2 sequences are LGHDT and YNNKEL (reference sequence). Trimming took off 1 base at V and 9 bases at J, with 13 bases between the two ends. The CDR3 has 14 amino acids. The CDR3 DNA is TGTGCCAGCAGCCAAGTATTAGCCCGAGGTGAGCAGTTCTTC. This gives the protein CASSQVLARGEQFF.

This chain joins TRBV21-1 and TRBJ1-5; TRBD1, the D gene given by the table, was not confirmed from the DNA. TRBV21-1 is an annotated pseudogene. The CDR3 covers 16 residues. The CDR3 region has the DNA TGTGCCAGCAGCACCCCCGACAGGTTTAGCAATCAGCCCCAGCATTTT. It translates to CASSTPDRFSNQPQHF.

V gene TRBV6-5 combines with J gene TRBJ2-1, with 8 bases aligning to TRBD2. Trimming removed 5 bases from V and 12 bases from J; junction bases left unmatched: 6. Germline V gene data show CDR1 as MNHEY and CDR2 as SVGAGI. The CDR3 contains 12 residues. The CDR3 DNA reads TGTGCCAGCAGTCCCCGGGAGGGTGGGCAGTTCTTC. It translates to CASSPREGGQFF.

This chain uses TRBV24-1 with TRBJ2-7; D remains unclear. The CDR3 runs to 12 residues. CDR1 is KGHDR, CDR2 SFDVKD, per germline. The germline V and J ends were trimmed by 3 bases and 5 bases, with 7 bases remaining between them. The CDR3 loop is CATSDRSHEQYF. The DNA of the CDR3 is TGTGCCACCAGTGATCGGTCACACGAGCAGTACTTC.

The chain is built from TRBV7-8 and TRBJ2-7; 9 bases align to TRBD1. Germline V gene data show CDR1 as SGHVS and CDR2 as FQNEAQ. V was pared by 6 bases and J by 4 bases, with 19 bases of the junction left unmatched. CDR3 size: 18 residues. CDR3 coding DNA: TGTGCCAGCAGTAACCGGGACAGGGAAGAATTCTGGACTTACGAGCAGTACTTC. It specifies CASSNRDREEFWTYEQYF.

The chain is built from TRBV10-3 and TRBJ1-2; a possible D gene is TRBD1 (5 bases). The V end lost 6 bases, the J end lost 0 bases, and 17 bases lay between the germline ends. CDR3 length equals 16 residues. The germline CDR1 and CDR2 sequences are ENHRY and SYGVKD. The CDR3 sequence is CAIRNPQTEANYGYTF. The CDR3, as DNA: TGTGCCATCAGGAACCCCCAGACAGAAGCTAACTATGGCTACACCTTC.

In nucleotides, the CDR3 is TGTGCCAGCAGTTACCTAGGGACTAGCGGGAGGGCCTCCGAGCAGTACTTC. Protein product: CASSYLGTSGRASEQYF. The V and J genes are TRBV6-2 or TRBV6-3 and TRBJ2-7, with 16 nucleotides matching TRBD2. This CDR3 is built from 17 residues. The V segment lost 2 bases and the J segment 6 bases; nucleotides outside the gene matches: 7. CDR1 MNHEY and CDR2 SVGEGT come from the germline V gene.

This clone came up a few times. The chain combines TRBV6-6 with TRBJ1-1; a weak D match, TRBD1 (5 bases). CDR3 size: 15 residues. The germline V gene encodes CDR1 MNHNY and CDR2 SVGAGI (reference sequence). V was shortened by 4 bases and J by 2 bases, with 14 bases between the two germline ends. The CDR3 nucleotides are TGTGCCAGCAGTTCCGCAGGGAACGGCAACACTGAAGCTTTCTTT. Protein product: CASSSAGNGNTEAFF.

This chain connects TRBV4-1 to TRBJ1-4; tentatively, D is TRBD1 (6 bases). CDR3 length: 16 residues. The V and J ends lost 1 base and 7 bases respectively, with 16 bases between them. Germline lookup yields CDR1 MGHRA and CDR2 YSYEKL. The CDR3 is CASSQVNSGVGEKLFF. In nucleotides, the CDR3 is TGCGCCAGCAGCCAAGTCAACTCAGGGGTGGGTGAAAAACTGTTTTTT.

The genes are TRBV2 and TRBJ1-2; D is possibly TRBD1 (6 bases). The V and J ends lost 6 bases and 3 bases respectively, with 8 bases between them. Per germline, CDR1 SNHLY and CDR2 FYNNEI. The CDR3 extends over 12 amino acids. In nucleotides, the CDR3 is TGTGCCAGCAGCGCAGGGGACTATGGCTACACCTTC. It codes for CASSAGDYGYTF.

This clone was seen once. The chain links TRBV19 to TRBJ2-1; maybe TRBD2 (5 bases). The CDR3 is made up of 16 amino acids. Trimming removed 6 bases from V and 7 bases from J, with 22 bases in between. Germline V gives CDR1 LNHDA, CDR2 SQIVND (reference sequence). The CDR3 sequence: CASSTMSPSPGNEQFF. CDR3 DNA: TGTGCCAGTAGCACCATGAGTCCGAGCCCGGGGAATGAGCAGTTCTTC. Full variable domain (remainder filled in from reference TRBV19 and TRBJ2-1): DGGITQSPKYLFRKEGQNVTLSCEQNLNHDAMYWYRQDPGQGLRLIYYSQIVNDFQKGDIAEGYSVSREKKESFPLTVTSAQKNPTAFYLCASSTMSPSPGNEQFFGPGTRLTVL.

A few counts support this clone. The rearrangement joins TRBV20-1 to TRBJ2-7; 7 positions agree with TRBD2. Trimming took 3 bases from V and 4 from J; bases not matched to a gene: 3. There are 12 residues in the CDR3. CDR1 DFQATT and CDR2 SNEGSKA come from the germline V gene (reference sequence). CDR3 loop: CSASLGGYEQYF. CDR3 nucleotides: TGCAGTGCTAGTTTGGGGGGGTACGAGCAGTACTTC.

The chain carries TRBV28 and TRBJ2-7; D is uncertain. The CDR3 is made up of 15 amino acids. Deletions cut 6 bases from V and 0 bases from J, with 15 bases between. CDR1 is MDHEN and CDR2 is SYDVKM in the germline V gene. The CDR3 here is CASSRPGQASYEQYF. CDR3 coding DNA: TGTGCCAGCAGCCGCCCTGGGCAGGCCTCCTACGAGCAGTACTTC.

CDR3: CASSTGTTDTQYF. CDR3 nucleotide sequence: TGCGCCAGCAGTACCGGGACTACAGATACGCAGTATTTT. The chain has TRBV10-1 and TRBJ2-3, with a possible D match to TRBD2 (6 bases). Trimming cost V 5 bases and J 3 bases, with 9 bases left between them. The germline gives CDR1 WNHNN, CDR2 SYGVQD (reference sequence). This CDR3 has 13 residues.

V is TRBV28 and J is TRBJ1-5; D may be TRBD1 (5 bases). V was cut by 2 bases and J by 7 bases, with 12 bases left in between. This CDR3 region has 14 residues. CDR1 MDHEN and CDR2 SYDVKM come from the germline V gene. The CDR3 reads CASSLGALGQPQHF. CDR3 DNA: TGTGCCAGCAGTTTAGGGGCTTTAGGGCAGCCCCAGCATTTT.

Here the CDR3 reads CASSPWDTFNYGYTF. The CDR3, as DNA: TGTGCCAGCAGCCCCTGGGACACGTTCAACTATGGCTACACCTTC. The J gene is TRBJ1-2, the V gene TRBV5-4; weak D call: TRBD1 (6 bases). The length of the CDR3 is 15 residues. Germline CDR1 SGHNT, CDR2 YYREEE (reference sequence). Trimming pared 4 bases from V and 2 bases from J, leaving 15 bases between.

The chain combines TRBV7-8 with TRBJ2-7, with D possibly being TRBD1 (6 bases). Trimming removed 5 bases at V and 3 bases at J, with 11 bases between. Per germline, CDR1 SGHVS and CDR2 FQNEAQ. The CDR3 has 13 residues. Here the CDR3 reads CASSLGTNYEQYV. The CDR3 DNA is TGTGCCAGCAGCCTCGGGACAAACTACGAGCAGTACGTC.

The chain is built from TRBV6-6 and TRBJ1-2; 9 bases match TRBD1. This CDR3 is 14 amino acids long. The J segment lost 5 bases and the V segment lost 7 bases, leaving 8 bases of the junction unmatched. Germline values: CDR1 MNHNY, CDR2 SVGAGI (reference sequence). The DNA of the CDR3 is TGTGCCAGCAAATTACGGGACAGGGAATATGGCTACACCTTC. Translation: CASKLRDREYGYTF.